A few counts support the clone carrying this T cell receptor (beta chain). Its antigen remains unidentified. A single record per CDR3 protein comes from TCRdb applying MiXCR to the 5' RACE reads. The sample includes some 630,000 distinct CDR3 sequences, about 7.1% seen only once; the top ten take 1.5% to 2%. The data originate from a study of identical twins. Study results and limitations: There were fewer insertions in abundant cord blood beta clonotypes, but memory repertoires showed no such pattern.

This CDR3 is 15 amino acids long. CDR1 and CDR2 (germline): KGHSH, LQKENI. V shed 8 bases and J shed 2 bases, with 16 bases lying between them. This sample also belongs to another study, concerning yellow fever vaccine responses in identical twins.

The material sequenced was PBMCs. The V and J genes are TRBV18 and TRBJ2-1; D tentatively reads TRBD1 or TRBD2 (5 bases each). This clonotype was sampled from a woman aged 18 to 35 in good health. DNA for the CDR3: TGTGCCAGCCATTCGGGGACCTTACCCTACAATGAGCAGTTCTTC. Encoded protein: CASHSGTLPYNEQFF.